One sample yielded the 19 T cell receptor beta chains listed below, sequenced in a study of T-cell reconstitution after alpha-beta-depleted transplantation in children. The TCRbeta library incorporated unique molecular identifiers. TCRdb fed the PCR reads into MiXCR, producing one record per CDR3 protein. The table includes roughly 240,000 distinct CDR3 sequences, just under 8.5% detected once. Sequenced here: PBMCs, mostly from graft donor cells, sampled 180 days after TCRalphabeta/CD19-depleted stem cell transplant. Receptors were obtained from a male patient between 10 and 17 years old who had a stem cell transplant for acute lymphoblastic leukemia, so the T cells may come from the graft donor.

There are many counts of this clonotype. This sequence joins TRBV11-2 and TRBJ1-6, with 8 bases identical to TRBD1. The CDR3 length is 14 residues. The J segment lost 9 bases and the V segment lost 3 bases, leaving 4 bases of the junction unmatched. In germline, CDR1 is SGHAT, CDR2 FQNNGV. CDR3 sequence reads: CASSFRGRGSPLHF. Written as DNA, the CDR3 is TGTGCCAGCAGCTTCAGGGGGCGCGGTTCACCCCTCCACTTT.

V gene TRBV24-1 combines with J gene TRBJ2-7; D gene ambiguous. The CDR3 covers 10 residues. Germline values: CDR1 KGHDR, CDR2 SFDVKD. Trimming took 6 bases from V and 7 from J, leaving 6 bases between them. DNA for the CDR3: TGTGCCACCAGTCCTACTGAGCAGTACTTC. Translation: CATSPTEQYF.

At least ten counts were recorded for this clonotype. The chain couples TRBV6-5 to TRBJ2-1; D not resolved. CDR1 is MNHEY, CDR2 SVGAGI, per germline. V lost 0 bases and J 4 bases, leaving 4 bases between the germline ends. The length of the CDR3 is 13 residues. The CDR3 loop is CASSYSPYNEQFF. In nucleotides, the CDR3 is TGTGCCAGCAGTTACTCGCCTTACAATGAGCAGTTCTTC.

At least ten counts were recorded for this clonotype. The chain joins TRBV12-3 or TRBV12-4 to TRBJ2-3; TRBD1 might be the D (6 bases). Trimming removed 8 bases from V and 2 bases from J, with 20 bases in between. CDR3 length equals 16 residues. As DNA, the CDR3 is TGTGCCAGCTGGGGGCTATTGGATAGTACCACAGATACGCAGTATTTT. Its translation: CASWGLLDSTTDTQYF.

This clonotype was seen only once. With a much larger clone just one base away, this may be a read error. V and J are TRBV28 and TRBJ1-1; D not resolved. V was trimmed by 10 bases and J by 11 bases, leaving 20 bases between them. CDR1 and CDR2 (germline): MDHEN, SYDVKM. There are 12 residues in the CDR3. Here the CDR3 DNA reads TGTGCCACCTCGTCCGAATCCCCGGAGGCTTTCTTT. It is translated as CATSSESPEAFF.

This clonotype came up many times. CDR3 in DNA: TGTGCCAGCAGTTTACGATCAGGGCCGAACACCGGGGAGCTGTTTTTT. This codes for CASSLRSGPNTGELFF. This chain connects TRBV12-3 or TRBV12-4 to TRBJ2-2, with a possible D match to TRBD1 (5 bases). The V and J ends lost 2 bases and 0 bases respectively, with 10 bases between them. The CDR3 has 16 amino acids.

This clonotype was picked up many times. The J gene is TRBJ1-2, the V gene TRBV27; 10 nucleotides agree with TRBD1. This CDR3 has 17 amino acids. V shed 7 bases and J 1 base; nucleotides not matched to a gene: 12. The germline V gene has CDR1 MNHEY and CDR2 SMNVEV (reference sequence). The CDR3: CASISLRDRGLNYGYTF. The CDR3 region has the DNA TGTGCCAGCATTTCCCTCCGGGACAGGGGTCTTAACTATGGCTACACCTTC.

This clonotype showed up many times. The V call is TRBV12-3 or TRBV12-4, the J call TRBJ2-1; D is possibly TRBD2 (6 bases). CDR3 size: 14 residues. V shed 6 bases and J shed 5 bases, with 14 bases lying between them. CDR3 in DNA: TGTGCCAGCAGCCCCATCGGGAGCGACAATGAGCAGTTCTTC. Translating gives CASSPIGSDNEQFF.

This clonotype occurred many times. CDR3 residues: CASSPHYTDTQYF. The CDR3 DNA reads as TGTGCCAGCTCTCCCCATTACACAGATACGCAGTATTTT. The V call is TRBV7-2, the J call TRBJ2-3; D call uncertain. Germline assignment: CDR1 SGHTA and CDR2 FQGNSA. This CDR3 has 13 residues. Trimming pared 8 bases from V and 2 bases from J, leaving 11 bases between. The variable domain in full, with the rest retrieved from reference TRBV7-2 and TRBJ2-3, is GAGVSQSPSNKVTEKGKDVELRCDPISGHTALYWYRQSLGQGLEFLIYFQGNSAPDKSGLPSDRFSAERTGGSVSTLTIQRTQQEDSAVYLCASSPHYTDTQYFGPGTRLTVL.

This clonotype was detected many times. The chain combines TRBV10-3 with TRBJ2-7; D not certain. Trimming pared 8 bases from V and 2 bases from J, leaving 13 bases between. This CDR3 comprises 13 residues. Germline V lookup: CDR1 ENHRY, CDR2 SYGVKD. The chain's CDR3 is CAIYDGRPYEQYF. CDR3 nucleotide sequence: TGTGCCATCTACGACGGCCGACCCTACGAGCAGTACTTC.

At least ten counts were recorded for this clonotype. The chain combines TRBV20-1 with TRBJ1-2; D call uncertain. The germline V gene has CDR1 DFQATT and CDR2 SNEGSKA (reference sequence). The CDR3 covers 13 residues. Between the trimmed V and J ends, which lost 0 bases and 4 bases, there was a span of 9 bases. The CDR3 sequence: CSAREPGSYGYTF. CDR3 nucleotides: TGCAGTGCTAGAGAGCCGGGGAGCTATGGCTACACCTTC.

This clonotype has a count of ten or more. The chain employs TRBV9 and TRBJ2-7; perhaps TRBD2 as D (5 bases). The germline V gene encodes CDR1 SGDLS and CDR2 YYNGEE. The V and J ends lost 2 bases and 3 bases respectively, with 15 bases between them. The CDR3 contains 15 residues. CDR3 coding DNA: TGTGCCAGCAGCGTCTCAGGAGCGGTTGGCTACGAGCAGTACTTC. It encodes CASSVSGAVGYEQYF.

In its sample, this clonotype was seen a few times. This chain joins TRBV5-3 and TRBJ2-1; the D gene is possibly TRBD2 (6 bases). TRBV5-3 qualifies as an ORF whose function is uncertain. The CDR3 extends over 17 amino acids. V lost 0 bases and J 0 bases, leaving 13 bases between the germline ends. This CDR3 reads CARSLVEGRSSYNEQFF. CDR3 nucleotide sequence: TGTGCCAGAAGCTTGGTCGAGGGGAGGAGCTCCTACAATGAGCAGTTCTTC.

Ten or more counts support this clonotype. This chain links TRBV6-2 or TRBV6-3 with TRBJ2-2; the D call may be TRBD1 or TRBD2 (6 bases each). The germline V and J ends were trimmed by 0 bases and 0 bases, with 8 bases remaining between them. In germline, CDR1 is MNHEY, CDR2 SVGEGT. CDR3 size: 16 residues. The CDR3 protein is CASSYSGGANTGELFF. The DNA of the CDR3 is TGTGCCAGCAGTTACTCCGGGGGCGCGAACACCGGGGAGCTGTTTTTT.

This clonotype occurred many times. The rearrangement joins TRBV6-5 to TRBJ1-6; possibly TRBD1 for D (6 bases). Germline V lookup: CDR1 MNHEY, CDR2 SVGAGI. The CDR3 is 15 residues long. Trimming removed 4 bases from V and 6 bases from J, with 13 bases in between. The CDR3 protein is CASSWSGHLNSPLHF. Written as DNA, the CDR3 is TGTGCCAGCAGTTGGTCGGGACACCTTAATTCACCCCTCCACTTT.

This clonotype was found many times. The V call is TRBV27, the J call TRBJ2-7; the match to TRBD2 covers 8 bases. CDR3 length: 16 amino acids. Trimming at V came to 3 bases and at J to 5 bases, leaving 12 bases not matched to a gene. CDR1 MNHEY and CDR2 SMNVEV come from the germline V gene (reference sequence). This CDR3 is CASSLVGSGRTHEQYF. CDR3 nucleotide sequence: TGTGCCAGCAGTTTGGTTGGAAGCGGGAGAACGCACGAGCAGTACTTC.

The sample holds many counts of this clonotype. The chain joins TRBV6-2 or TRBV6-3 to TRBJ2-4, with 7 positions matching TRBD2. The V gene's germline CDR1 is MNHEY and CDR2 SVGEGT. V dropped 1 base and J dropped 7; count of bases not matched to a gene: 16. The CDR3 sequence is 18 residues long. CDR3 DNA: TGTGCCAGCAGTTACTTTGTGCCGGGAGGTCCACCGGTCAACATTCAGTACTTC. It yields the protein CASSYFVPGGPPVNIQYF.

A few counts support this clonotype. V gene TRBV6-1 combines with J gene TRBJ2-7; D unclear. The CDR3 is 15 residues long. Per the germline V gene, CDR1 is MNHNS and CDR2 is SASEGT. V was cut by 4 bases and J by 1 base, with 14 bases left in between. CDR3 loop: CASSGRTLGSYEQYF. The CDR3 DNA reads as TGTGCCAGCAGTGGGCGGACCCTTGGGTCCTACGAGCAGTACTTC.

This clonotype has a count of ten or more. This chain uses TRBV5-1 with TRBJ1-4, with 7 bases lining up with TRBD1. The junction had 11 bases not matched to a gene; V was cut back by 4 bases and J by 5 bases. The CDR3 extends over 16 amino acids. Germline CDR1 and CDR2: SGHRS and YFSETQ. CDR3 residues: CASSQQTGFRNEKLFF. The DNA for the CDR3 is TGCGCCAGCAGCCAGCAGACAGGGTTCCGAAATGAAAAACTGTTTTTT.